This T cell receptor (beta chain) was identified during a study of post-analysis software for immune sequencing data. The wider study: There were relapsing-remitting, secondary progressive and progressive-relapsing multiple sclerosis among the disease courses included.

V gave up 4 bases and J gave up 3 bases; unmatched junction bases: 1. Germline loops: CDR1 MNHEY, CDR2 SMNVEV (reference sequence). This CDR3 is 13 amino acids long. With regard to this clonotype: The target antigen is unknown.

Carried by the TCR beta cDNA libraries were unique molecular identifiers. TCRdb re-derived calls from the PCR reads in MiXCR, one entry per CDR3 protein. The profile covers around 160,000 distinct CDR3 sequences, with under 40% appearing a single time and about 26% taken by the ten largest. Study observations and caveats: In patients, TRBV5-6, TRBV5-1 and TRBV20-1 belonged to four or five TRBV segments found more frequently than in controls. Strong co-clustering by F measure was seen for same-batch samples. Those with multiple sclerosis, the patient group, showed significantly lower normalized Chao1 diversity than controls.

Sequencing used blood, obtained after autologous hematopoietic stem cell transplantation. This chain links TRBV27 with TRBJ2-3; 7 bases are shared with TRBD2. This TCR was sampled from a girl aged 10 to 17 with multiple sclerosis. The CDR3 sequence is CASSWGGTDTQYF. CDR3 nucleotide sequence: TGTGCCAGCAGTTGGGGGGGGACAGATACGCAGTATTTT.